This is a list of T cell receptor beta chains from one sample in a study of blood T cells in healthy people across ages. Using its own MiXCR run on the 5' RACE reads, TCRdb lists one record per CDR3 protein. This table holds hundreds of thousands of distinct CDR3 sequences, roughly 48% found once. The source material was blood. The receptors derive from a man older than 75 in good health. Each CDR3 is given without its conserved first and last residue.

TRBV28,10,ASSANNQPQH
TRBV7-2,13,ASSPRQTTGSPLH
TRBV20-1,13,SAPNSGRAYNEQF
TRBV12-3/TRBV12-4,12,ASSKSQGQETQY
TRBV5-1,15,ASSLSTGGNTNTEAF
TRBV9,13,ASSPRTGSSYERY
TRBV2,13,ASSADRGFQETQY
TRBV12-3/TRBV12-4,17,ASSRADVWLAVGANVLT
TRBV20-1,11,SAQVEGYEKLF
TRBV7-2,13,ASSLVGGWGETQY
TRBV20-1,12,SARESEWTDTQY
TRBV2,11,ASTLEVQETQY
TRBV6-6,12,ASSRARGRDEQY
TRBV5-1,15,ASSFVSLNSGANVLT
TRBV12-3/TRBV12-4,10,ASSLQTRARY
TRBV9,16,ASSPDPPGSGVRNEQF
TRBV29-1,11,SVWGGGGEKLF
TRBV20-1,12,SATAEGAGTEAF